The 23 T cell receptor beta chains in this list originate from one sample, sequenced in a study of cytomegalovirus exposure and HLA in healthy donors. The PCR contained 60 Vbeta and 13 Jbeta primers. Profiling relied on immunoSEQ multiplex PCR, and the TCRdb table lists in-frame clones only, not all of them. The sample's table shows some 120,000 clones. The sample consisted of PBMCs. The receptors come from a man between 18 and 29 years old in good health and CMV-seronegative.

The chain has TRBV6-5 and TRBJ2-2, with 7 bases matching TRBD1. This CDR3 is built from 15 residues. Germline trimming cut 4 bases from V and 0 bases from J; bases unmatched to any gene: 2. Germline V gene lookup returns CDR1 MNHEY and CDR2 SVGAGI. CDR3 protein: CASSFTGANTGELFF. CDR3 DNA sequence: TGTGCCAGCAGTTTCACAGGGGCGAACACCGGGGAGCTGTTTTTT.

The chain has TRBV7-2 and TRBJ2-5, with D possibly being TRBD1 (6 bases). Germline V CDR1 and CDR2: SGHTA, FQGNSA. V was shortened by 5 bases and J by 2 bases, with 18 bases between the two germline ends. This CDR3 comprises 16 residues. The CDR3: CASSLPRDMLQETQYF. DNA of the CDR3: TGTGCCAGCAGCCTCCCCCGGGACATGTTACAAGAGACCCAGTACTTC.

The chain is built from TRBV5-1 and TRBJ2-3; 7 nucleotides align to TRBD2. Germline V gives CDR1 SGHRS, CDR2 YFSETQ. This CDR3 spans 14 amino acids. V shed 0 bases and J 6 bases; nucleotides not matched to a gene: 4. Written as DNA, the CDR3 is TGCGCCAGCAGCTTGGCCGGGGGGAGCGATACGCAGTATTTT. Translation gives CASSLAGGSDTQYF.

The chain links TRBV6-5 to TRBJ2-7; 10 bases match TRBD2. The CDR3 consists of 16 residues. Trimming cost V 2 bases and J 7 bases; bases outside gene matches: 11. CDR1 MNHEY and CDR2 SVGAGI come from the germline V gene. The chain's CDR3 is CASSYVGTSAEGEQYF. CDR3 bases: TGTGCCAGCAGTTACGTCGGGACTAGCGCCGAGGGGGAGCAGTACTTC.

This sequence joins TRBV7-2 and TRBJ2-1; 10 bases are a match to TRBD2. Germline CDR1 is SGHTA and CDR2 is FQGNSA. CDR3 size: 17 residues. The ends lost 1 base at V and 11 bases at J; junction bases unmatched: 14. CDR3 residues: CASSLGGQTSGKLKQFF. In DNA, the CDR3 is TGTGCCAGCAGCTTAGGGGGGCAAACTAGCGGGAAACTAAAGCAGTTCTTC.

V is TRBV5-3 and J is TRBJ1-4, with 7 bases aligning to TRBD1. TRBV5-3 is assigned to the ORF class and has an uncertain function. V lost 9 bases to trimming and J lost 0 bases; unmatched junction nucleotides: 8. The CDR3 extends over 15 amino acids. The CDR3: CAKGGGPPTNEKLFF. The DNA for the CDR3 is TGTGCCAAAGGAGGGGGCCCGCCAACTAATGAAAAACTGTTTTTT.

The chain links TRBV19 to TRBJ1-4; 9 nucleotides match TRBD1. The CDR3 length is 16 residues. V shed 7 bases, J shed 5 bases, and the junction held 11 bases outside the gene matches. Germline V gene data show CDR1 as LNHDA and CDR2 as SQIVND (reference sequence). This CDR3 is CASTDLPGQGNEKLFF. The DNA of the CDR3 is TGTGCCAGTACCGATCTTCCGGGACAGGGAAATGAAAAACTGTTTTTT.

CDR3 nucleotide sequence: TGTGCCAGCAGCTTGAACTACGAGCAGTACTTC. Translation: CASSLNYEQYF. This rearrangement joins TRBV5-6 to TRBJ2-5; D call uncertain. The end of the DNA fits TRBJ2-7 better, so the J call may be wrong. The V gene's germline CDR1 is SGHDT and CDR2 YYEEEE. The CDR3 loop spans 11 amino acids.

The V call is TRBV6-5, the J call TRBJ2-5; 7 positions match TRBD2. The J segment lost 11 bases and the V segment lost 7 bases, leaving 10 bases of the junction unmatched. The germline V gene encodes CDR1 MNHEY and CDR2 SVGAGI. This CDR3 contains 12 residues. The CDR3 reads CASTGLGREQYF. CDR3 nucleotides: TGTGCCAGCACAGGACTGGGGAGGGAGCAGTACTTC.

This chain uses TRBV10-3 with TRBJ2-7; 10 nucleotides line up with TRBD2. This CDR3 contains 15 residues. The junction had 5 bases not matched to a gene; V was cut back by 3 bases and J by 3 bases. Germline lookup yields CDR1 ENHRY and CDR2 SYGVKD. CDR3: CAISDFPSGSYEQYF. The CDR3 DNA is TGTGCCATCAGTGATTTCCCTAGCGGGAGCTACGAGCAGTACTTC.

The chain couples TRBV5-4 to TRBJ2-1, with a possible D match to TRBD2 (5 bases). CDR1 is SGHNT and CDR2 is YYREEE in the germline V gene (reference sequence). With 3 bases removed from V and 5 bases from J, the gap between germline ends came to 12 bases. The CDR3 sequence is 14 residues long. CDR3 region: CASSSRTGNNEQFF. The DNA of the CDR3 is TGTGCCAGCAGCTCTAGGACTGGCAACAATGAGCAGTTCTTC.

The chain employs TRBV25-1 and TRBJ1-2; D perhaps matches TRBD1 (5 bases). Trimming took off 1 base at V and 4 bases at J, with 10 bases between the two ends. Germline-derived CDR1 and CDR2 are MGHDK and SYGVNS. The CDR3 is 14 residues long. The CDR3: CASSEFRVSYGYTF. The CDR3 DNA is TGTGCCAGCAGTGAATTCAGGGTTAGCTATGGCTACACCTTC.

This chain connects TRBV9 to TRBJ2-3; D gene unclear. CDR1 and CDR2 from the germline V gene are SGDLS and YYNGEE. The CDR3 runs 12 residues. The V end was cut by 0 bases, the J end by 6 bases, with 5 bases between. The DNA for the CDR3 is TGTGCCAGCAGCGTAGTCGGGGATACGCAGTATTTT. This sequence encodes CASSVVGDTQYF.

The chain combines TRBV19 with TRBJ2-2; possibly TRBD1 for D (6 bases). From germline, CDR1 is LNHDA and CDR2 SQIVND (reference sequence). The CDR3 runs to 14 residues. The ends were cut back, 5 bases at V and 4 bases at J, with 11 bases in the middle. The CDR3 DNA reads as TGTGCCAGTAGTTCAGGGGAGAGCACCGGGGAGCTGTTTTTT. As protein: CASSSGESTGELFF.

The chain joins TRBV30 to TRBJ2-3, with 7 bases aligning to TRBD1. Germline V gives CDR1 GTSNPN, CDR2 SVGIG (reference sequence). The CDR3 is 18 residues long. V lost 0 bases, J lost 0 bases, and 12 bases stayed unmatched. This chain's CDR3 is CAWSVGGAGPLSTDTQYF. The DNA of the CDR3 is TGTGCCTGGAGTGTAGGGGGCGCTGGACCCTTAAGCACAGATACGCAGTATTTT. Complete variable domain (other parts from reference TRBV30 and TRBJ2-3): SQTIHQWPATLVQPVGSPLSLECTVEGTSNPNLYWYRQAAGRGLQLLFYSVGIGQISSEVPQNLSASRPQDRQFILSSKKLLLSDSGFYLCAWSVGGAGPLSTDTQYFGPGTRLTVL.

The chain has TRBV7-9 and TRBJ2-1, with TRBD2 matching over 10 bases. There are 15 residues in the CDR3. V trimming: 2 bases; J trimming: 7 bases; junction bases outside the gene matches: 5. Germline V gene lookup returns CDR1 SEHNR and CDR2 FQNEAQ (reference sequence). The CDR3 spells CASSLLAGAWNEQFF. The CDR3 DNA reads as TGTGCCAGCAGCTTACTAGCGGGGGCCTGGAATGAGCAGTTCTTC. The entire variable domain, with the rest obtained from reference TRBV7-9 and TRBJ2-1, is as follows: DTGVSQNPRHKITKRGQNVTFRCDPISEHNRLYWYRQTLGQGPEFLTYFQNEAQLEKSRLLSDRFSAERPKGSFSTLEIQRTEQGDSAMYLCASSLLAGAWNEQFFGPGTRLTVL.

J is TRBJ2-3 and V is TRBV12-5; 8 positions match TRBD1. V was pared by 5 bases and J by 4 bases, with 14 bases of the junction left unmatched. This CDR3 has 17 amino acids. Per the germline V gene, CDR1 is LGHNT and CDR2 is FRNRAP. The DNA for the CDR3 is TGTGCTAGTGGTCGCACCTCCAGGGGGCTTGGAGCAGATACGCAGTATTTT. Translating gives CASGRTSRGLGADTQYF. The whole variable domain, remainder taken from reference TRBV12-5 and TRBJ2-3, is DARVTQTPRHKVTEMGQEVTMRCQPILGHNTVFWYRQTMMQGLELLAYFRNRAPLDDSGMPKDRFSAEMPDATLATLKIQPSEPRDSAVYFCASGRTSRGLGADTQYFGPGTRLTVL.

This sequence joins TRBV18 and TRBJ1-1, with 8 bases aligning to TRBD1. Germline CDR1 and CDR2: KGHSH and LQKENI. Unmatched junction bases numbered 14, after V lost 6 bases and J lost 14 bases. The CDR3 sequence is 13 residues long. The CDR3 nucleotides read TGTGCCAGCTCCGACCAGGGGGCAGGGGGAAGCTTCTTT. It translates to CASSDQGAGGSFF.

The chain uses TRBV19 and TRBJ1-5, with 8 bases identical to TRBD1. Germline-derived CDR1 and CDR2 are LNHDA and SQIVND (reference sequence). This CDR3 comprises 15 residues. Germline trimming cut 4 bases from V and 5 bases from J; bases unmatched to any gene: 7. The CDR3 nucleotides are TGTGCCAGTAGTAGACAGACAGGGGATCATCAGCCCCAGCATTTT. Translated, it gives CASSRQTGDHQPQHF. The whole variable domain, remainder taken from reference TRBV19 and TRBJ1-5, is DGGITQSPKYLFRKEGQNVTLSCEQNLNHDAMYWYRQDPGQGLRLIYYSQIVNDFQKGDIAEGYSVSREKKESFPLTVTSAQKNPTAFYLCASSRQTGDHQPQHFGDGTRLSIL.

The chain has TRBV19 and TRBJ2-3; D is ambiguous. Germline values: CDR1 LNHDA, CDR2 SQIVND (reference sequence). The CDR3 is 16 amino acids. Trimming removed 5 bases at V and 0 bases at J, with 15 bases between. Here the CDR3 reads CASSAQSQASTDTQYF. Here the CDR3 DNA reads TGTGCCAGTAGTGCCCAAAGCCAAGCTAGCACAGATACGCAGTATTTT.

The chain joins TRBV19 to TRBJ1-2; D not certain. The CDR3 is made up of 15 amino acids. CDR1 is LNHDA and CDR2 is SQIVND in the germline V gene (reference sequence). Trimming pared 7 bases from V and 2 bases from J, leaving 17 bases between. Here the CDR3 DNA reads TGTGCCAGTACCCGGGGTGAAGCAAGGAACTATGGCTACACCTTC. It encodes CASTRGEARNYGYTF.

The chain carries TRBV28 and TRBJ2-1, with a possible D match to TRBD2 (6 bases). Trimming pared 2 bases from V and 3 bases from J, leaving 11 bases between. The CDR3 covers 15 residues. Germline V gene data show CDR1 as MDHEN and CDR2 as SYDVKM. This CDR3 is CASSLPGEVYNEQFF. As DNA, the CDR3 is TGTGCCAGCAGTTTACCCGGGGAGGTCTACAATGAGCAGTTCTTC.

The chain joins TRBV6-6 to TRBJ1-2; TRBD1 agrees at 8 bases. The germline V gene has CDR1 MNHNY and CDR2 SVGAGI (reference sequence). Germline trimming cut 6 bases from V and 8 bases from J; bases unmatched to any gene: 8. This CDR3 has 13 amino acids. In DNA form, the CDR3 reads TGTGCCAGCAGGGGAGGACAGGGTCGCGGCTACACCTTC. Protein product: CASRGGQGRGYTF.